The 7 T cell receptor beta chains presented below share a single source sample, sequenced in a study of response to subunit inactivated influenza vaccine (dated by TCRdb to about 2018). Receptor amplification or capture employed RT-PCR. Sequenced on an Illumina HiSeq 2500. TCRdb reworked the public reads: Q25 trimming with fastp, MiXCR clone assembly, productive beta chains retained. Identical CDR3 proteins give one entry, which carries the most common genes and DNA. The sample table records over 750,000 distinct CDR3 sequences; about 20% of these occur just once. Roughly 10% of the sample belongs to the ten largest clones. Sequencing was performed on PBMCs from blood, taken more than 4 days after vaccination. The receptors stem from a middle-aged man who received an inactivated influenza vaccine. Donor details come from another sample of the same person, matched by shared clones.

This chain links TRBV5-1 with TRBJ1-2; D possibly corresponds to TRBD1 (6 bases). Germline CDR1 is SGHRS and CDR2 is YFSETQ. This CDR3 is 15 amino acids long. The V and J ends lost 1 base and 4 bases respectively, with 14 bases between them. The DNA for the CDR3 is TGCGCCAGCAGCTTGAACGGGGGGCAAACCTATGGCTACACCTTC. This encodes CASSLNGGQTYGYTF.

The V gene is TRBV15, the J gene TRBJ2-5; 9 nucleotides line up with TRBD1. The CDR3 is 15 amino acids. J gave up 5 bases and V 1 base, and 5 bases lay outside the gene matches. In germline, CDR1 is LNHNV, CDR2 YYDKDF (reference sequence). CDR3 in amino acids: CATSRVGQGRETQYF. CDR3 in DNA: TGTGCCACCAGCAGAGTCGGACAGGGGCGGGAGACCCAGTACTTC.

The chain employs TRBV4-3 and TRBJ1-5; D gene uncertain. Trimming pared 2 bases from V and 5 bases from J, leaving 10 bases between. Germline-derived CDR1 and CDR2 are LGHNA and YSLEER. This CDR3 contains 14 residues. The CDR3 region is CASSQNEGDQPQHF. The CDR3 DNA reads as TGCGCCAGCAGCCAAAATGAGGGTGATCAGCCCCAGCATTTT.

The V gene is TRBV5-1, the J gene TRBJ2-3; TRBD1 might be the D (6 bases). The germline V gene encodes CDR1 SGHRS and CDR2 YFSETQ. The CDR3 has 14 residues. V lost 0 bases, J lost 3 bases, and 8 bases lay in between. In nucleotides, the CDR3 is TGCGCCAGCAGCTTGGACAGGGAGACAGATACGCAGTATTTT. As protein: CASSLDRETDTQYF.

This chain connects TRBV7-6 to TRBJ1-5; D is perhaps TRBD1 (6 bases). This CDR3 comprises 10 residues. The ends were cut back, 11 bases at V and 5 bases at J, with 7 bases in the middle. Germline CDR1 reads SGHVS; CDR2 reads FNYEAQ. CDR3 sequence (DNA): TGTGCCGGGGGGCATCAGCCCCAGCATTTT. Translated: CAGGHQPQHF.

The gene calls are TRBV9 and TRBJ2-1, with D unclear. CDR3 length: 13 amino acids. In germline, CDR1 is SGDLS, CDR2 YYNGEE. The V end was cut by 3 bases, the J end by 5 bases, with 9 bases between. CDR3 protein: CASSDSVHNEQFF. The CDR3 DNA follows: TGTGCCAGCAGCGACTCAGTCCACAATGAGCAGTTCTTC.

The V gene is TRBV6-2 or TRBV6-3, the J gene TRBJ2-3, with D perhaps assigned TRBD1 or TRBD2 (5 bases each). CDR3 length: 15 residues. The germline CDR1 and CDR2 sequences are MNHEY and SVGEGT. With 6 bases removed from V and 2 bases from J, the gap between germline ends came to 15 bases. In DNA, the CDR3 is TGTGCCAGCAGCCCCCTTAACGGGGCCACAGATACGCAGTATTTT. Its translation is CASSPLNGATDTQYF.